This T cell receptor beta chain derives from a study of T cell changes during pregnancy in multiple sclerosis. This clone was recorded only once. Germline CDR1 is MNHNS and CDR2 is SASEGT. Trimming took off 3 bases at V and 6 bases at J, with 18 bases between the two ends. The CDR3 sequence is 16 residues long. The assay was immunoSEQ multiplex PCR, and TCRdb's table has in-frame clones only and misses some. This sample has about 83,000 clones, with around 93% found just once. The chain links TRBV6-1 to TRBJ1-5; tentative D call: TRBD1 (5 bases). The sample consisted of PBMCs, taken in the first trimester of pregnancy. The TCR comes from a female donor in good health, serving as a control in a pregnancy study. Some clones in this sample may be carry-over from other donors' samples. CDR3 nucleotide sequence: TGTGCCAGCAGTGACCTCTTGCAGGGAATAAGTCAGCCCCAGCATTTT. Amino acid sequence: CASSDLLQGISQPQHF.